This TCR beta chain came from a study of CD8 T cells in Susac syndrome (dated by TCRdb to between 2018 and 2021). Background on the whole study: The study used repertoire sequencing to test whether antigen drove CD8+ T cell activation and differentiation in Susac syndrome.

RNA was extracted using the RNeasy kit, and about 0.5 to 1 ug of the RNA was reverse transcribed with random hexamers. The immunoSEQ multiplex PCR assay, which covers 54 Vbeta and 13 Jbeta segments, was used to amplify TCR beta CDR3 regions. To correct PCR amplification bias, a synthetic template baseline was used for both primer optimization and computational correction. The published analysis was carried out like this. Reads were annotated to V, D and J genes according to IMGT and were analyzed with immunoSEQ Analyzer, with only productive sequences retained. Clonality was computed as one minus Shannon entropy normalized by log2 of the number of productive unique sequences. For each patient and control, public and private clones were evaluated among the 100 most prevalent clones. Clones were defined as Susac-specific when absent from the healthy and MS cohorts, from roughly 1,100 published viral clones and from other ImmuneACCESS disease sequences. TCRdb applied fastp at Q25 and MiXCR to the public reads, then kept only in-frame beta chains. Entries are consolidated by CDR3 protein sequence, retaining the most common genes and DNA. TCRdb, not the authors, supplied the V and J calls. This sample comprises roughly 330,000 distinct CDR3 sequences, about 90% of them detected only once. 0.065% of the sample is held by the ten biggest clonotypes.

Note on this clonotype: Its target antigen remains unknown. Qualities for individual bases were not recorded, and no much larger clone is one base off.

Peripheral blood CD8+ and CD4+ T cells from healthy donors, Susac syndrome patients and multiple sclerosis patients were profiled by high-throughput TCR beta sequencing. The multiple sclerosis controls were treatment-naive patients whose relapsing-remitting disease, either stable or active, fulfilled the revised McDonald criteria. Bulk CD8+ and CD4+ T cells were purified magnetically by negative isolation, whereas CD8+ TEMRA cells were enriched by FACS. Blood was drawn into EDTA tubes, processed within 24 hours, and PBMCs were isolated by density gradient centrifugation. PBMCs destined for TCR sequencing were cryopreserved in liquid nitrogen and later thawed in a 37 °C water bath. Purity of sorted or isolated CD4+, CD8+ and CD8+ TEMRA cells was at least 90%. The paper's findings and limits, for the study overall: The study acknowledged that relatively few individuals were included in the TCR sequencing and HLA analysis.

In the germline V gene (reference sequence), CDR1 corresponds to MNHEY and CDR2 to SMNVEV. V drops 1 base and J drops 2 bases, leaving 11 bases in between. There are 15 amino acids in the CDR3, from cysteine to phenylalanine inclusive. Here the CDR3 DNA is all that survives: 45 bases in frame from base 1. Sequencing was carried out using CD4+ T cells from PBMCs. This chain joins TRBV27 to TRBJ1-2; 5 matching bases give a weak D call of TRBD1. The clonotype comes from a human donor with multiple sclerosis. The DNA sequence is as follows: TGTGCCAGCAGTTTATTGGGGACGAACAACTATGGCTACACCTTC. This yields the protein CASSLLGTNNYGYTF.